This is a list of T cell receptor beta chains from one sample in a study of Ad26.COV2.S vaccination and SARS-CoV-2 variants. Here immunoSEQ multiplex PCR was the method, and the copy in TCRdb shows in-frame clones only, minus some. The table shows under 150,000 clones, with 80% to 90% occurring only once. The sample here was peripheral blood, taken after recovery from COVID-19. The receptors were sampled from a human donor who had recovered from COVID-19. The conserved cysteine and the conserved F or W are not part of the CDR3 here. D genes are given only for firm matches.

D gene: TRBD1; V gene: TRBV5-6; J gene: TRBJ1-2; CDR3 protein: ASSWRDRDGGYT
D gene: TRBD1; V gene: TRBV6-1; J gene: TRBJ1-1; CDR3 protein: ASSESLNLDRDGEAF
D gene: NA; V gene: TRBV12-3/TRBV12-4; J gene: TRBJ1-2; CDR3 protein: ASTLRVGYGYT
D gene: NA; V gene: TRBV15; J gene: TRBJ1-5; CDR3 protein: ATSRGGFNNQPQH
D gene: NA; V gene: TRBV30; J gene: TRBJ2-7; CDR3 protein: AWTKGDSYEQY
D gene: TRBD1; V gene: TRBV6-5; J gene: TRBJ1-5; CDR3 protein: ASRGTGNNQPQH
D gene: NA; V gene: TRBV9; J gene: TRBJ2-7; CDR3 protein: ASSVQGGYEQY
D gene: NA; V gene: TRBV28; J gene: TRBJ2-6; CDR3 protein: ASSSTVSGANVLT
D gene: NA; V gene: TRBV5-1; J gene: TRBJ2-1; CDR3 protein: ASSPLSGDEQF
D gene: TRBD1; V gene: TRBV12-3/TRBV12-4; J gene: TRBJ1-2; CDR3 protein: ASSLGQGGGYT
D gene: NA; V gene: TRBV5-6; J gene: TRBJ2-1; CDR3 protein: ASSFFLAHNEQF
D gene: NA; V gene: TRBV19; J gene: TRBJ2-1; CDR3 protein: ASTPLGSYADEQF
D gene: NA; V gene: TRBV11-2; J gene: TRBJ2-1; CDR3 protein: ASSLVSILNEQF
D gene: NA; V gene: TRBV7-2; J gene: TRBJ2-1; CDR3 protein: ASSPNRGNEQF
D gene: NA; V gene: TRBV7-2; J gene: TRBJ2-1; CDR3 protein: ASSLLATGRSYNEQF
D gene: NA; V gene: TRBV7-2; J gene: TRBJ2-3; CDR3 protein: ASSLFPSLLEGQY
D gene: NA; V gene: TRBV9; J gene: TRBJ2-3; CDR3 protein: ASSVEGTNSRTDTQY
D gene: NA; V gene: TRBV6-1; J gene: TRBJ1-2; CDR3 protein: ASSEDQGRTGAPYGYT
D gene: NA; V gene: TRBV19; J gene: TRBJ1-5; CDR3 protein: ASSARGRAPEPQH
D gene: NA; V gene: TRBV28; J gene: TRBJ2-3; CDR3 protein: ASSLKDTQY
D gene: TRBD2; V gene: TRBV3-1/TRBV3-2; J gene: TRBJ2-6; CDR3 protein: ASSHPLGASGGISGANVLT
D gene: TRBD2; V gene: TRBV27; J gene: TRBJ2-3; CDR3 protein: ASIRSGGRTDTQY
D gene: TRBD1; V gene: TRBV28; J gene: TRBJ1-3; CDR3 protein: ASSLYRGPSGNTIY
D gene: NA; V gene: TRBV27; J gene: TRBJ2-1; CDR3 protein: ASSYTAVYNEQF
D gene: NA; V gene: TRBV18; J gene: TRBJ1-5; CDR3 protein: ASSPRGLRDNQPQH
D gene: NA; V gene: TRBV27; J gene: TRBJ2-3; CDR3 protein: ASSLSSFTDTQY
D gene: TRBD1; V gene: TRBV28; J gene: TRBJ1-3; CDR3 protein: ASVTGGEGNTIY
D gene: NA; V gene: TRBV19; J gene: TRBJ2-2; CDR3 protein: ASRDKDVTGELF
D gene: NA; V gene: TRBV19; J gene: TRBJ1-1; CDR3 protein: ASSIGWELGTEAF
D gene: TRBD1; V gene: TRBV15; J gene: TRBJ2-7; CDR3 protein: ATSSYGQGASEQY
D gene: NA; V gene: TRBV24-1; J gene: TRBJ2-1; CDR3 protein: ATSGRHNEQF
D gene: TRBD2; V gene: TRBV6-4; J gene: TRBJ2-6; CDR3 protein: ASSPLAGYSSGANVLT
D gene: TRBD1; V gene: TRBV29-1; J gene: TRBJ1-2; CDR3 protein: SVEGAPFYGYT
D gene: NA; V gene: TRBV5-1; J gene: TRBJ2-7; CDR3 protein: ASSLGLGQSYEQY
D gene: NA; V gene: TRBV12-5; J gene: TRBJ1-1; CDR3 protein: ASASQAGNTEAF
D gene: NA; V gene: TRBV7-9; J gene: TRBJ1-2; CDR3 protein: ASSLALGDWSYGYT
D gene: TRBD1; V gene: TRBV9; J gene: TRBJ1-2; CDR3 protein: ASSAAGGSYGYT
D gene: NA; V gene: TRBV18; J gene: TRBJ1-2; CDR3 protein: ASSPVIDRSNYGYT
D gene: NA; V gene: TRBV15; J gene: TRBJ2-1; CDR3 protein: ATSRDRSSEGEQF
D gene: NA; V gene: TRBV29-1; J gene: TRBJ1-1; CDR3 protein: SVVSPRGSSGTEAF
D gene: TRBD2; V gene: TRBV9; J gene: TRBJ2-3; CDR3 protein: ASSLYGRTGDTQY
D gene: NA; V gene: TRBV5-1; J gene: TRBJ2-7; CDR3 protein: ASSLAGRQMDEQY